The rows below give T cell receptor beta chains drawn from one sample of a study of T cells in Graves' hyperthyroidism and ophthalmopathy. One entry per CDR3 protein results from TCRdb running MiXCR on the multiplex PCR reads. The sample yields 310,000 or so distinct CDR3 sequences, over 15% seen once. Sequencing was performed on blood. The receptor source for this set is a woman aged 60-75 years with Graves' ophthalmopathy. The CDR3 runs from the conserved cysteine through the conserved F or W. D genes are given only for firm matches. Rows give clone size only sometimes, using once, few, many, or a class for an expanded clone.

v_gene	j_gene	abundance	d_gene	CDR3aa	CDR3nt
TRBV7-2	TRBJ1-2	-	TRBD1	CASSFRAGQGRSLPLYGYTF	TGTGCCAGCAGCTTTCGGGCGGGACAGGGGAGATCCCTTCCCCTCTATGGCTACACCTTC
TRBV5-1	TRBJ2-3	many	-	CASSLEGAPGAGSTDTQYF	TGCGCCAGCAGCTTGGAGGGCGCGCCTGGAGCCGGGAGCACAGATACGCAGTATTTT
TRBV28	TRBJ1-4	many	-	CASSPPRGGDHEKLFF	TGTGCCAGCAGTCCGCCTCGGGGGGGAGATCATGAAAAACTGTTTTTT
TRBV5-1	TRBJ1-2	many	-	CASSIDRLHDGYTF	TGCGCCAGCAGCATCGACAGATTGCATGATGGCTACACCTTC
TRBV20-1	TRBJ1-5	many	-	CSANPGTEDQPQHF	TGCAGTGCGAATCCCGGGACGGAGGATCAGCCCCAGCATTTT
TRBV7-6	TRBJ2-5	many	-	CASSSGDGGWETQYF	TGTGCCAGCAGTTCAGGGGACGGGGGGTGGGAGACCCAGTACTTC
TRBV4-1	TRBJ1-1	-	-	CASSQVPLGNTEAFF	TGCGCCAGCAGCCAAGTACCCCTCGGGAACACTGAAGCTTTCTTT
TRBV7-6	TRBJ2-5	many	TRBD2	CASGGAGGPGETQYF	TGTGCCAGCGGGGGAGCGGGAGGGCCAGGAGAGACCCAGTACTTC
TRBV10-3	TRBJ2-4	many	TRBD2	CAISVGAGGAQKNIQYF	TGTGCCATCAGTGTGGGAGCGGGGGGAGCCCAAAAAAACATTCAGTACTTC
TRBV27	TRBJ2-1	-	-	CASSDLETPYNEQFF	TGTGCCAGCAGTGATTTGGAGACACCCTACAATGAGCAGTTCTTC
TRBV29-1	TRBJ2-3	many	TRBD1	CSETGGWSTDTQYF	TGCAGCGAGACAGGGGGTTGGAGCACAGATACGCAGTATTTT
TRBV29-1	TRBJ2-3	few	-	CSGRDAADTQYF	TGCAGCGGAAGGGACGCCGCAGATACGCAGTATTTT
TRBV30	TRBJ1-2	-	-	CAWMVFTQFWANYGYTF	TGTGCCTGGATGGTCTTTACCCAATTTTGGGCTAACTATGGCTACACCTTC
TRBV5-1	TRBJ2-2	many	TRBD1	CASRGTGANTNTGELFF	TGCGCCAGCAGAGGGACAGGGGCAAACACGAACACCGGGGAGCTGTTTTTT
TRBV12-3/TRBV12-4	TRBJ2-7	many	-	CASRPEASEQYF	TGTGCCAGCAGACCGGAAGCTTCCGAGCAGTACTTC
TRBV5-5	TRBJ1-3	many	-	CASSGTGSGNTIYF	TGTGCCAGCAGCGGCACAGGATCTGGAAACACCATATATTTT